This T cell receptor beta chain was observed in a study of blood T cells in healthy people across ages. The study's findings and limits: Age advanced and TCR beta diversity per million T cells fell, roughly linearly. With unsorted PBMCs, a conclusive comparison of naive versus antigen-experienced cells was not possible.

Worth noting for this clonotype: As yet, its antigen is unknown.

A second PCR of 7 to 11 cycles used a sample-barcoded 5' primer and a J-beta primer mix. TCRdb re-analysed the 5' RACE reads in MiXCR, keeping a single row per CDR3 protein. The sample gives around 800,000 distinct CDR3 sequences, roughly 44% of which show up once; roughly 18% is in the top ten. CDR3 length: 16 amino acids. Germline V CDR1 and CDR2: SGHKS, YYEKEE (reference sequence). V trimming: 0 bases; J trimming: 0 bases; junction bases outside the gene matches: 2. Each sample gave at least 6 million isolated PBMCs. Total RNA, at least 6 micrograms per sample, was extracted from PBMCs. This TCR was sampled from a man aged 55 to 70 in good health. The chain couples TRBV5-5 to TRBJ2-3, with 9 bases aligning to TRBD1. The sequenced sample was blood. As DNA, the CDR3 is TGTGCCAGCAGCTTGGACAGGGGGCCAAGCACAGATACGCAGTATTTT. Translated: CASSLDRGPSTDTQYF.